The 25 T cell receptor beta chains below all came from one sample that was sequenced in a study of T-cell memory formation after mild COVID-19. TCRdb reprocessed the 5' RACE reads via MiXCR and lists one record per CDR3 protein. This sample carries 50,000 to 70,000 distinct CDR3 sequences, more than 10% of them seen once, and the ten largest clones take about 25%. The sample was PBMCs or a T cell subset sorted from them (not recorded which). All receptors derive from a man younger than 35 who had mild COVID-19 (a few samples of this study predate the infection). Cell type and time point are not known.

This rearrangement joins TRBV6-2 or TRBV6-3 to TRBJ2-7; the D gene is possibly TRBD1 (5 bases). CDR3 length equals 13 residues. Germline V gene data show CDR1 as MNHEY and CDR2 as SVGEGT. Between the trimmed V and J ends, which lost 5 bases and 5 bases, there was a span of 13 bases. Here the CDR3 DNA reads TGTGCCAGCAGTCATCAGGGTACCCACGAGCAGTACGTC. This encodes CASSHQGTHEQYV.

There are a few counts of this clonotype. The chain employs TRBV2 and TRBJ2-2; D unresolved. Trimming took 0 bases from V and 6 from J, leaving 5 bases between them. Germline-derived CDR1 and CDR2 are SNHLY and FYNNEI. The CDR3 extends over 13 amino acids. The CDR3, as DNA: TGTGCCAGCAGTGAAGCTAGATCCGGGGAGCTGTTTTTT. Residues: CASSEARSGELFF.

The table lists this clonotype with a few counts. In DNA form, the CDR3 reads TGTGCCAGCAGCTTAGTCGAGGGACTAGCGGGGGGGCCTTGGACCGGGGAGCTGTTTTTT. Translated: CASSLVEGLAGGPWTGELFF. V is TRBV7-6 and J is TRBJ2-2; 16 nucleotides align to TRBD2. Germline-derived CDR1 and CDR2 are SGHVS and FNYEAQ. The junction had 10 bases not matched to a gene; V was cut back by 1 base and J by 5 bases. This CDR3 comprises 20 residues.

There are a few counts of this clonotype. CDR3 region: CASSLDSPNYGYTF. The CDR3 bases are TGCGCCAGCAGCTTGGACAGTCCTAACTATGGCTACACCTTC. The V gene is TRBV5-1, the J gene TRBJ1-2, with no clear D. Trimming stripped 0 bases from V and 0 bases from J, with 6 bases between. Germline CDR1 SGHRS, CDR2 YFSETQ. This CDR3 is built from 14 residues.

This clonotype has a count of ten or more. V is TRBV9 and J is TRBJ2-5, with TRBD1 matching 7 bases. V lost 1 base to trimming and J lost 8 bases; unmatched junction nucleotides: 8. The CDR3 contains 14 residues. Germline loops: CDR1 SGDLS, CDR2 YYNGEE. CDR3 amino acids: CASSVWQGDETQYF. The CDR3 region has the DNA TGTGCCAGCAGCGTATGGCAGGGGGATGAAACCCAGTACTTC.

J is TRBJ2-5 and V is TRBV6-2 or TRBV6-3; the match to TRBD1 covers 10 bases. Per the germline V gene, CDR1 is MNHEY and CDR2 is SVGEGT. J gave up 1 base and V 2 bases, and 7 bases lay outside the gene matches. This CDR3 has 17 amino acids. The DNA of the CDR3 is TGTGCCAGCAGTTACCCGGGACAGGGGCCTACCCAAGAGACCCAGTACTTC. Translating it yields CASSYPGQGPTQETQYF.

This CDR3 reads CASSLGGTGIHEQFF. Here the CDR3 DNA reads TGTGCCAGCAGCTTAGGCGGGACAGGGATCCATGAGCAGTTCTTC. The rearrangement uses TRBV11-2 and TRBJ2-1; 9 bases agree with TRBD1. Unmatched junction bases numbered 6, after V lost 1 base and J lost 8 bases. From germline, CDR1 is SGHAT and CDR2 FQNNGV. The CDR3 is made up of 15 amino acids.

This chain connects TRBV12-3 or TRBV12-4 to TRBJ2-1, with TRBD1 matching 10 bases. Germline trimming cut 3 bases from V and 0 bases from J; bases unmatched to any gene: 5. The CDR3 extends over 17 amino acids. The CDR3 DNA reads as TGTGCCAGCAGTTTTTCGGGACAGGGGAGCTCCTACAATGAGCAGTTCTTC. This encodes CASSFSGQGSSYNEQFF.

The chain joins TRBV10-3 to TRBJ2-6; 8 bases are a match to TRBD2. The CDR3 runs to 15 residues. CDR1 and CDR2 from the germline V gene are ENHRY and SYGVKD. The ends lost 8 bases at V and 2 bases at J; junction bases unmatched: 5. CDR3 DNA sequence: TGTGCCATCCGAAGCGGGGGAGCTGGGGCCAACGTCCTGACTTTC. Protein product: CAIRSGGAGANVLTF.

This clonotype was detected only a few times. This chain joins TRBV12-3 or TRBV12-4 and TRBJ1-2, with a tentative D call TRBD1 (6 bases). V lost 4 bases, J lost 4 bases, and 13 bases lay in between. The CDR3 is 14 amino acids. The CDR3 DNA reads TGTGCCAGCAGTTCTCAAACAGGGATCTATGGCTACACCTTC. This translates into CASSSQTGIYGYTF.

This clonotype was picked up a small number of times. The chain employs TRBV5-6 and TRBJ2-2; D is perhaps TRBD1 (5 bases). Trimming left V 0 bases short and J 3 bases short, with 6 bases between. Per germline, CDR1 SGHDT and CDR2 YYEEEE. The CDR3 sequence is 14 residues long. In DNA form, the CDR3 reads TGTGCCAGCAGCTTGGACAGGTACACCGGGGAGCTGTTTTTT. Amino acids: CASSLDRYTGELFF.

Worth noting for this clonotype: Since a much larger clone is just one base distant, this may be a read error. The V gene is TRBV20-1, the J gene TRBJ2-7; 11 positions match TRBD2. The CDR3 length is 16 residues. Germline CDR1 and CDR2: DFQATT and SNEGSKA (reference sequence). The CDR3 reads CSASESNSGGAYEKYV. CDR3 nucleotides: TGCAGTGCTAGCGAGTCTAATAGCGGGGGGGCCTACGAGAAGTACGTC.

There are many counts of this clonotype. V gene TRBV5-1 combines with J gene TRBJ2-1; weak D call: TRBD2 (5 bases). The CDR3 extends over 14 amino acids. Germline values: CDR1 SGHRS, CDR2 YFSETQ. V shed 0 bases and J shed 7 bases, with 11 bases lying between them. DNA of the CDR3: TGCGCCAGCAGCTTGGCATCCCCGGGGAATGAGCAGTTCTTC. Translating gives CASSLASPGNEQFF. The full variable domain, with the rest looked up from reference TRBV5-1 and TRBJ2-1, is KAGVTQTPRYLIKTRGQQVTLSCSPISGHRSVSWYQQTPGQGLQFLFEYFSETQRNKGNFPGRFSGRQFSNSRSEMNVSTLELGDSALYLCASSLASPGNEQFFGPGTRLTVL.

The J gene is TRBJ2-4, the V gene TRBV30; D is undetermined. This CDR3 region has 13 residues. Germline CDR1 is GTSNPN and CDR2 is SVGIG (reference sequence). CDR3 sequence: CATSRVAKNIQYF. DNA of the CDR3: TGTGCGACCAGCCGGGTAGCCAAAAACATTCAGTACTTC.

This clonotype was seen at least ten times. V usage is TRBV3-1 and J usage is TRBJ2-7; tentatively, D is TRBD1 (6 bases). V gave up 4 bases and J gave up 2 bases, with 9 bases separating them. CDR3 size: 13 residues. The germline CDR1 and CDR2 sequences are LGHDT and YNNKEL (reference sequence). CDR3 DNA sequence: TGTGCCAGCAGCCCGAGACAGGCCTACGAGCAGTACTTC. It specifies CASSPRQAYEQYF.

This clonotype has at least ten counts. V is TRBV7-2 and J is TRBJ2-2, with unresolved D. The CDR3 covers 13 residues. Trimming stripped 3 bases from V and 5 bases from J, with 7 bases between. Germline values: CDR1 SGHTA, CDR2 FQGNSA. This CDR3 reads CASSFLSTGELFF. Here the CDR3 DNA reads TGTGCCAGCAGCTTCCTCTCTACCGGGGAGCTGTTTTTT.

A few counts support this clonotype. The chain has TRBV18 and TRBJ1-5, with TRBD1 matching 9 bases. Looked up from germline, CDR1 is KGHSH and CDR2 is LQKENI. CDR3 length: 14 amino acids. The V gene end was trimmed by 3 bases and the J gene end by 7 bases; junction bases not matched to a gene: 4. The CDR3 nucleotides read TGTGCCAGCTCACCGACAGGGGGTGGGCAGCCCCAGCATTTT. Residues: CASSPTGGGQPQHF.

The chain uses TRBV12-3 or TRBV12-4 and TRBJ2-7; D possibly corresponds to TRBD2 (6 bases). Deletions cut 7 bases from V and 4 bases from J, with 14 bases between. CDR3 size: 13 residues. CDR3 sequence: CASTYWGVYEQYF. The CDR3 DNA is TGTGCCAGCACCTATTGGGGGGTATACGAGCAGTACTTC.

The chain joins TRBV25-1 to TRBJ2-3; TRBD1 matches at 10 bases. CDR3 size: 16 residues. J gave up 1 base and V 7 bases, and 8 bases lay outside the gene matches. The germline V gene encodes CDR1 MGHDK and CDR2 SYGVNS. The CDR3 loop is CASTGTGQGRTDTQYF. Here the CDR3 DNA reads TGTGCCAGCACGGGGACGGGACAGGGGCGCACAGATACGCAGTATTTT. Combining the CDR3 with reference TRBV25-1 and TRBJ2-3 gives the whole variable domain EADIYQTPRYLVIGTGKKITLECSQTMGHDKMYWYQQDPGMELHLIHYSYGVNSTEKGDLSSESTVSRIRTEHFPLTLESARPSHTSQYLCASTGTGQGRTDTQYFGPGTRLTVL.

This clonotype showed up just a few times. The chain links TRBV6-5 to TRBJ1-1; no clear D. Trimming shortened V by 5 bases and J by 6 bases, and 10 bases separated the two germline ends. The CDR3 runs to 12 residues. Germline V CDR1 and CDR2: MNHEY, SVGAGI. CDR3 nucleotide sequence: TGTGCCAGCAGTCCCGGCCCCCCTGAAGCTTTCTTT. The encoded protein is CASSPGPPEAFF.

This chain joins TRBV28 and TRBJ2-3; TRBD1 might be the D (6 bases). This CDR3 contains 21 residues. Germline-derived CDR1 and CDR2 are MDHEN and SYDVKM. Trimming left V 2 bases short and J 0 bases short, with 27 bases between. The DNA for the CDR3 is TGTGCCAGCAGTTTAGAGGGGTTACAGGGTGCAACCCCTTTTAGCACAGATACGCAGTATTTT. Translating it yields CASSLEGLQGATPFSTDTQYF.

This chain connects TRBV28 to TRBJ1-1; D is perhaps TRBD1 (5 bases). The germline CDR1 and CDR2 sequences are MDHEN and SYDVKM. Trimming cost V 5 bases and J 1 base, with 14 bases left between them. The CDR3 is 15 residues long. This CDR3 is CASSPRGGGNTEAFF. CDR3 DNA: TGTGCCAGCAGTCCCCGCGGCGGGGGGAACACTGAAGCTTTCTTT.

CDR3 bases: TGCGCCAGCAGCCAAGTGCGGGCCCCGCGAGGGGAGCTGTTTTTT. This codes for CASSQVRAPRGELFF. This chain connects TRBV4-1 to TRBJ2-2; weak D call: TRBD2 (5 bases). This CDR3 region has 15 residues. Germline values: CDR1 MGHRA, CDR2 YSYEKL. V was clipped by 1 base and J by 8 bases, with 14 bases between them.

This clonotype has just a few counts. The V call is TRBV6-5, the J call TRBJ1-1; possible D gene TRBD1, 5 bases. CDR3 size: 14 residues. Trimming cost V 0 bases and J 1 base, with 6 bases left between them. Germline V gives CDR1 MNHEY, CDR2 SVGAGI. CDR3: CASSYSRGNTEAFF. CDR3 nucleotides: TGTGCCAGCAGTTACTCGAGGGGGAACACTGAAGCTTTCTTT.

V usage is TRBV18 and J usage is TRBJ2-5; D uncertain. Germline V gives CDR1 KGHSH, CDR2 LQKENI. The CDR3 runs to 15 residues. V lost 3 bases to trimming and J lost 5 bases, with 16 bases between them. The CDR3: CASSPRVNLRETQYF. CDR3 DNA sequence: TGTGCCAGCTCACCCCGGGTCAACTTGAGGGAGACCCAGTACTTC.